The rows below give T cell receptor beta chains drawn from one sample of a study of cytomegalovirus exposure and HLA in healthy donors. Using immunoSEQ multiplex PCR, the repertoire was profiled, and TCRdb retains in-frame clones only, with some absent. The data show tens of thousands of clones, 85% to 95% seen once. The specimen sequenced was PBMCs. All receptors come from a man younger than 35 in good health and CMV-seropositive. CDR3s include the opening cysteine and the closing phenylalanine or tryptophan. A D gene is named only where the DNA matches it firmly. A clone size is listed for some rows: how often the clone was seen (once, few, many), or a class if it is expanded.

J,size,V,D,DNA,CDR3
TRBJ2-1,.,TRBV4-2,TRBD2,TGTGCCAGCAGCCTTGGAGGGACTAGCGAAGGTCAGGATGAGCAGTTCTTC,CASSLGGTSEGQDEQFF
TRBJ2-1,.,TRBV19,TRBD2,TGTGCCAGTAGTAACCGGGGGGGGGCCGTCTACAATGAGCAGTTCTTC,CASSNRGGAVYNEQFF
TRBJ1-2,.,TRBV28,.,TGTGCCATCGAGTCCAAATGGACAGAAGCCAACTATGGCTACACCTTC,CAIESKWTEANYGYTF
TRBJ2-7,.,TRBV29-1,.,TGCAGCGTTCAGGGGTCCTACGAGCAGTACTTC,CSVQGSYEQYF
TRBJ1-3,.,TRBV6-6,TRBD1,TGTGCCAGCAGTCAAACCAGGGGGCCCTCTGGAAACACCATATATTTT,CASSQTRGPSGNTIYF
TRBJ2-4,.,TRBV6-6,.,TGTGCCAGCAGTAAGGGCCGGGAGTCACAGAACATTCAGTACTTC,CASSKGRESQNIQYF
TRBJ2-5,.,TRBV4-3,TRBD2,TGCGCCAGCAGCCAACGACCGGGGGCGGGAGGGGAAGAGACCCAGTACTTC,CASSQRPGAGGEETQYF
TRBJ1-3,.,TRBV2,TRBD1,TGTGCCAGCAGCCGAAGGACAGGGAGCCCCTCTGGAAACACCATATATTTT,CASSRRTGSPSGNTIYF
TRBJ2-2,.,TRBV30,.,TGTGCCTGGATGTGGGGGCCGAACACCGGGGAGCTGTTTTTT,CAWMWGPNTGELFF
TRBJ2-7,.,TRBV5-6,.,TGTGCCAGCAGCTTAAGAGGGATGCCCTACGAGCAGTACTTC,CASSLRGMPYEQYF
TRBJ1-1,.,TRBV28,.,TGTGCCAGCAGTTCCTTCACTGAAGCTTTCTTT,CASSSFTEAFF
TRBJ2-5,once,TRBV7-2,TRBD2,TGTGCCAGCAGCCCCCTGACTAGCGGAGGGGGAGAGACCCAGTACTTC,CASSPLTSGGGETQYF